The 23 T cell receptor beta chains below come from one sample, sequenced in a study of CD8 T cells in Susac syndrome. With random hexamers, reverse transcription was performed on roughly 0.45 to 1 ug of RNA. In TCRdb, the immunoSEQ multiplex PCR reads were re-called with MiXCR into one record per CDR3 protein. The sample lists 350,000 to 550,000 distinct CDR3 sequences, more than 70% occurring once. Source material: CD8+ T cells from PBMCs. These receptors were collected from a human donor with multiple sclerosis.

This clonotype was counted between two and nine times. J is TRBJ2-7 and V is TRBV5-1; possible D gene TRBD1, 6 bases. The CDR3 is 15 residues long. Trimming pared 0 bases from V and 3 bases from J, leaving 13 bases between. The germline V gene encodes CDR1 SGHRS and CDR2 YFSETQ. The CDR3, as DNA: TGCGCCAGCAGCTTGGCCAAGGACAGCGGCTACGAGCAGTACTTC. This codes for CASSLAKDSGYEQYF.

The chain has TRBV6-4 and TRBJ2-1, with D perhaps TRBD2 (5 bases). CDR3 length: 14 amino acids. Germline CDR1 and CDR2: MRHNA and SNTAGT. Between the trimmed V and J ends, which lost 2 bases and 3 bases, there was a span of 8 bases. The chain's CDR3 is CASSDEGVYNEQFF. The DNA of the CDR3 is TGTGCCAGCAGTGACGAGGGAGTCTACAATGAGCAGTTCTTC.

The chain has TRBV6-5 and TRBJ2-7; TRBD1 matches at 7 bases. Germline CDR1 is MNHEY and CDR2 is SVGAGI. The CDR3 extends over 15 amino acids. Trimming removed 7 bases from V and 3 bases from J; junction bases left unmatched: 12. The CDR3 DNA sequence: TGTGCCAGCACCCCAGGAGCAGGGGGTCTCTACGAGCAGTACTTC. Its translation is CASTPGAGGLYEQYF.

The rearrangement joins TRBV6-5 to TRBJ1-2, with D possibly TRBD1 on 5 matching bases. CDR1 MNHEY and CDR2 SVGAGI come from the germline V gene. Deletions cut 0 bases from V and 6 bases from J, with 14 bases between. This CDR3 is 15 amino acids long. CDR3 bases: TGTGCCAGCAGTTACTCGATTCTGGGGGTGGATGGCTACACCTTC. This translates into CASSYSILGVDGYTF.

This rearrangement joins TRBV2 to TRBJ2-1; D is unresolved. Germline V CDR1 and CDR2: SNHLY, FYNNEI. The CDR3 spans 15 residues. Trimming took off 6 bases at V and 5 bases at J, with 17 bases between the two ends. The chain's CDR3 is CASRTSKRPNNEQFF. For the CDR3, the DNA is TGTGCCAGCAGAACAAGTAAAAGGCCCAACAATGAGCAGTTCTTC.

The rearrangement links TRBV27 to TRBJ2-7, with D tentatively TRBD2 (5 bases). CDR1 and CDR2 from the germline V gene are MNHEY and SMNVEV (reference sequence). With 6 bases removed from V and 5 bases from J, the gap between germline ends came to 11 bases. The CDR3 loop spans 12 amino acids. CDR3 in DNA: TGTGCCAGCAGCCGGCCCGGGAACGAGCAGTACTTC. Protein: CASSRPGNEQYF.

The chain has TRBV19 and TRBJ1-5; weak D call: TRBD1 (5 bases). Deletions cut 5 bases from V and 1 base from J, with 12 bases between. There are 15 residues in the CDR3. The germline CDR1 and CDR2 sequences are LNHDA and SQIVND (reference sequence). The CDR3 nucleotides are TGTGCCAGTAGTTCGCCACCAGGGAGCAATCAGCCCCAGCATTTT. It specifies CASSSPPGSNQPQHF.

The chain joins TRBV10-2 to TRBJ2-3, with D unresolved. Trimming removed 3 bases from V and 4 bases from J, with 11 bases in between. The CDR3 is made up of 14 amino acids. Looked up from germline, CDR1 is WSHSY and CDR2 is SAAADI. The CDR3 bases are TGCGCCAGCAGTGAAGGCGGCATCCCAGATACGCAGTATTTT. Translation: CASSEGGIPDTQYF.

The rearrangement joins TRBV4-1 to TRBJ1-1, with D perhaps TRBD1 (5 bases). The CDR3 consists of 12 residues. Looked up from germline, CDR1 is MGHRA and CDR2 is YSYEKL. V was trimmed by 1 base and J by 11 bases, leaving 11 bases between them. DNA of the CDR3: TGCGCCAGCAGCCAAGGCTTGCGGGGGGCTTTCTTT. Residues: CASSQGLRGAFF.

The chain uses TRBV2 and TRBJ2-7, with 7 bases that match TRBD2. The CDR3 totals 14 residues. Germline-derived CDR1 and CDR2 are SNHLY and FYNNEI. After removal of 5 bases from V and 9 bases from J, the junction contained 13 bases not matched to a gene. The CDR3 region has the DNA TGTGCCAGCAGTCCAGCCGACCTCGGGGAGGGGCAGTACTTC. Its translation is CASSPADLGEGQYF.

Only a few counts were recorded for this clonotype. The chain recombines TRBV7-9 with TRBJ1-2; D gene ambiguous. CDR3 size: 15 residues. V lost 1 base, J lost 4 bases, and 13 bases lay in between. CDR1 and CDR2 (germline): SEHNR, FQNEAQ (reference sequence). CDR3 residues: CASSLDEVPIYGYTF. Here the CDR3 DNA reads TGTGCCAGCAGCTTAGACGAGGTTCCAATCTATGGCTACACCTTC.

This sequence joins TRBV28 and TRBJ2-2; possibly TRBD1 or TRBD2 for D (5 bases each). The germline V and J ends were trimmed by 4 bases and 11 bases, with 14 bases remaining between them. This CDR3 spans 13 amino acids. Germline CDR1 reads MDHEN; CDR2 reads SYDVKM. The CDR3 protein is CASSSQGDQELFF. The CDR3 bases are TGTGCCAGCAGTTCCCAGGGAGACCAAGAGCTGTTTTTT.

The gene calls are TRBV3-1 and TRBJ2-1; D not resolved. The CDR3 runs 16 residues. Trimming removed 0 bases at V and 0 bases at J, with 9 bases between. CDR1 and CDR2 (germline): LGHDT, YNNKEL (reference sequence). This CDR3 is CASSQEQTGSYNEQFF. As DNA, the CDR3 is TGTGCCAGCAGCCAAGAACAGACCGGCTCCTACAATGAGCAGTTCTTC.

This chain links TRBV7-9 with TRBJ2-7; 11 positions agree with TRBD2. The CDR3 extends over 15 amino acids. Trimming at V came to 6 bases and at J to 5 bases, leaving 9 bases not matched to a gene. CDR1 is SEHNR and CDR2 is FQNEAQ in the germline V gene (reference sequence). The CDR3 reads CASSSTSGSFDEQYF. In DNA form, the CDR3 reads TGTGCCAGCAGTAGCACTAGCGGGAGCTTCGACGAGCAGTACTTC.

The V gene is TRBV30, the J gene TRBJ1-2; the match to TRBD1 covers 11 bases. CDR3 length equals 19 residues. Per the germline V gene, CDR1 is GTSNPN and CDR2 is SVGIG (reference sequence). Trimming removed 2 bases from V and 2 bases from J; junction bases left unmatched: 16. Here the CDR3 reads CAWSPWPGQGDFLNYGYTF. For the CDR3, the DNA is TGTGCCTGGAGTCCTTGGCCGGGACAGGGGGATTTCCTCAACTATGGCTACACCTTC.

V usage is TRBV5-1 and J usage is TRBJ2-1; D is unresolved. Trimming removed 4 bases from V and 7 bases from J, with 9 bases in between. The length of the CDR3 is 12 residues. CDR1 SGHRS and CDR2 YFSETQ come from the germline V gene. DNA of the CDR3: TGCGCCAGCAGCCTAGAGTTAAATGAGCAGTTCTTC. The encoded protein is CASSLELNEQFF.

The chain employs TRBV4-1 and TRBJ2-7; 8 bases match TRBD2. Germline CDR1 reads MGHRA; CDR2 reads YSYEKL. The CDR3 spans 17 residues. After removal of 0 bases from V and 1 base from J, the junction contained 8 bases not matched to a gene. The CDR3 nucleotides read TGCGCCAGCAGCCAAGAGTGGGTCGGGAGGGCGTCCTACGAGCAGTACTTC. Its translation is CASSQEWVGRASYEQYF.

CDR3 in amino acids: CAWGWTGGYEQYF. The CDR3 nucleotides are TGTGCCTGGGGGTGGACAGGGGGCTACGAGCAGTACTTC. The gene calls are TRBV30 and TRBJ2-7; 10 bases agree with TRBD1. The germline V gene has CDR1 GTSNPN and CDR2 SVGIG (reference sequence). The junction had 4 bases not matched to a gene; V was cut back by 5 bases and J by 3 bases. The CDR3 extends over 13 amino acids.

The J gene is TRBJ1-1, the V gene TRBV29-1; 7 nucleotides match TRBD1. With V trimmed by 4 bases and J by 3 bases, 5 bases remained unmatched. The CDR3 loop spans 13 amino acids. In germline, CDR1 is SQVTM, CDR2 ANQGSEA. The CDR3 protein is CSVAGGEHTEAFF. The CDR3 nucleotides are TGCAGCGTTGCAGGGGGGGAGCACACTGAAGCTTTCTTT.

CDR3 sequence (DNA): TGCGCCAGCAGCTTGGCCCCGGACAGGGGAACCTACGAGCAGTACTTC. Its protein is CASSLAPDRGTYEQYF. This chain connects TRBV5-1 to TRBJ2-7, with 9 nucleotides matching TRBD1. CDR1 is SGHRS, CDR2 YFSETQ, per germline. The junction had 6 bases not matched to a gene; V was cut back by 0 bases and J by 2 bases. CDR3 length: 16 residues.

The chain's CDR3 is CASSPGVGVDTQYF. Here the CDR3 DNA reads TGTGCCAGCAGCCCCGGCGTGGGCGTTGATACGCAGTATTTT. This chain links TRBV3-1 with TRBJ2-3; D ambiguous. The CDR3 consists of 14 residues. V gave up 4 bases and J gave up 6 bases, with 14 bases separating them. Germline values: CDR1 LGHDT, CDR2 YNNKEL (reference sequence).

This chain connects TRBV13 to TRBJ1-3, with 7 positions matching TRBD1. The germline CDR1 and CDR2 sequences are PRHDT and FYEKMQ (reference sequence). Losses at the gene ends were 5 bases for V and 4 bases for J; bases not matched to a gene: 8. There are 15 residues in the CDR3. CDR3 amino acids: CASSRRQGVGNTIYF. The DNA of the CDR3 is TGTGCCAGCAGCCGTCGACAGGGAGTAGGAAACACCATATATTTT.

This clonotype came up a few times. The chain recombines TRBV12-3 or TRBV12-4 with TRBJ1-2; a possible D gene is TRBD1 (5 bases). There are 12 residues in the CDR3. V lost 3 bases to trimming and J lost 8 bases, with 10 bases between them. The CDR3 DNA is TGTGCCAGCAGTTTTGGGACGGAAGGCTACACCTTC. This codes for CASSFGTEGYTF.